The 17 T cell receptor beta chains presented below share a single source sample, sequenced in a study of PD-1 blockade in mismatch repair-deficient tumors. The repertoire was sequenced with immunoSEQ multiplex PCR; TCRdb's copy has only in-frame clones and lacks some. This table has 20,000 to 30,000 clones, about 88% appearing once. The specimen was PBMCs, collected before pembrolizumab treatment. The receptors shown here come from an adult with mismatch repair-deficient cancer.

This chain joins TRBV19 and TRBJ2-5; D possibly corresponds to TRBD2 (6 bases). Trimming removed 6 bases at V and 7 bases at J, with 21 bases between. There are 15 residues in the CDR3. Germline values: CDR1 LNHDA, CDR2 SQIVND (reference sequence). The CDR3 reads CASSPTGTPVGTQYF. In DNA, the CDR3 is TGTGCCAGTAGCCCAACCGGGACTCCCGTAGGGACCCAGTACTTC.

The J gene is TRBJ2-3, the V gene TRBV2, with a weak D call TRBD1 (6 bases). The V gene lost 7 bases and the J gene lost 3 bases, with 8 bases spanning the gap. Looked up from germline, CDR1 is SNHLY and CDR2 is FYNNEI. The CDR3 is 12 amino acids. CDR3 residues: CASMQGTDTQYF. DNA for the CDR3: TGTGCCAGCATGCAGGGGACAGATACGCAGTATTTT.

V usage is TRBV4-1 and J usage is TRBJ2-5; 7 bases align to TRBD2. CDR1 is MGHRA, CDR2 YSYEKL, per germline. The CDR3 totals 16 residues. V shed 1 base, J shed 5 bases, and the junction held 10 bases outside the gene matches. CDR3 sequence (DNA): TGCGCCAGCAGCCAAGCGGTGCGCGGGGGTGGCGAGACCCAGTACTTC. It is translated as CASSQAVRGGGETQYF.

The chain is built from TRBV7-8 and TRBJ2-1, with 9 bases fitting TRBD2. The J segment lost 3 bases and the V segment lost 1 base, leaving 4 bases of the junction unmatched. CDR3 size: 16 residues. Germline V lookup: CDR1 SGHVS, CDR2 FQNEAQ. CDR3 sequence reads: CASSLEGSGSYNEQFF. CDR3 in DNA: TGTGCCAGCAGCTTAGAAGGTAGCGGGAGCTACAATGAGCAGTTCTTC.

This chain joins TRBV15 and TRBJ2-7; D is ambiguous. CDR1 is LNHNV, CDR2 YYDKDF, per germline (reference sequence). Trimming left V 1 base short and J 0 bases short, with 10 bases between. The CDR3 extends over 15 amino acids. CDR3 amino acids: CATSRGAPFSYEQYF. The CDR3 nucleotides read TGTGCCACCAGCAGAGGAGCGCCTTTCTCCTACGAGCAGTACTTC.

The V call is TRBV10-3, the J call TRBJ2-7; 8 bases are shared with TRBD2. Trimming took 5 bases from V and 7 from J; bases not matched to a gene: 10. CDR3 length: 14 amino acids. Per the germline V gene, CDR1 is ENHRY and CDR2 is SYGVKD. CDR3 protein: CAISPGLDLREQYF. Written as DNA, the CDR3 is TGTGCCATCAGTCCGGGACTAGACCTTCGGGAGCAGTACTTC.

The chain uses TRBV16 and TRBJ1-1, with a weak D call TRBD1 (5 bases). The V end was cut by 4 bases, the J end by 6 bases, with 21 bases between. CDR1 KGHSY and CDR2 FQNENV come from the germline V gene. The CDR3 extends over 16 amino acids. The CDR3 reads CASSPLRGSQGPEAFF. The DNA for the CDR3 is TGTGCCAGCAGCCCCTTGAGAGGAAGTCAGGGTCCTGAAGCTTTCTTT.

J is TRBJ1-5 and V is TRBV19, with no clear D. Germline-derived CDR1 and CDR2 are LNHDA and SQIVND (reference sequence). Trimming shortened V by 9 bases and J by 2 bases, and 11 bases separated the two germline ends. The CDR3 has 13 residues. The CDR3 protein is CASPRRGNQPQHF. As DNA, the CDR3 is TGTGCCAGCCCCCGGCGGGGCAATCAGCCCCAGCATTTT.

The chain links TRBV5-1 to TRBJ2-2; 9 bases are shared with TRBD2. J lost 3 bases, V lost 4 bases, and 7 bases had no gene match. There are 16 residues in the CDR3. Germline V gene sequence: CDR1 SGHRS, CDR2 YFSETQ. As DNA, the CDR3 is TGCGCCAGCAGCCGAGGGCTAGCGGGACACACCGGGGAGCTGTTTTTT. It translates to CASSRGLAGHTGELFF.

V gene TRBV18 combines with J gene TRBJ2-2, with 7 nucleotides matching TRBD2. The length of the CDR3 is 16 residues. Germline loops: CDR1 KGHSH, CDR2 LQKENI. Trimming removed 0 bases from V and 4 bases from J; junction bases left unmatched: 5. The CDR3 loop is CASSPPAGEITGELFF. The CDR3 DNA is TGTGCCAGCTCACCACCGGCGGGAGAGATCACCGGGGAGCTGTTTTTT.

This clone showed up just once. The chain joins TRBV2 to TRBJ2-1, with D perhaps TRBD2 (6 bases). V lost 7 bases and J lost 6, with 19 bases in between. This CDR3 comprises 15 residues. Germline assignment: CDR1 SNHLY and CDR2 FYNNEI. CDR3 loop: CASTSEGLVANEQFF. As DNA, the CDR3 is TGTGCCAGCACCTCAGAGGGACTCGTAGCCAATGAGCAGTTCTTC. The variable domain in full, completed from reference TRBV2 and TRBJ2-1, reads EPEVTQTPSHQVTQMGQEVILRCVPISNHLYFYWYRQILGQKVEFLVSFYNNEISEKSEIFDDQFSVERPDGSNFTLKIRSTKLEDSAMYFCASTSEGLVANEQFFGPGTRLTVL.

The V and J genes are TRBV30 and TRBJ2-1, with a tentative D call TRBD1 (6 bases). Trimming removed 0 bases at V and 5 bases at J, with 11 bases between. The CDR3 is made up of 14 amino acids. Looked up from germline, CDR1 is GTSNPN and CDR2 is SVGIG (reference sequence). CDR3 coding DNA: TGTGCCTGGAGTGTAACAGGGACCGACAATGAGCAGTTCTTC. Its protein product is CAWSVTGTDNEQFF. The complete variable domain, with remaining parts taken from reference TRBV30 and TRBJ2-1, reads SQTIHQWPATLVQPVGSPLSLECTVEGTSNPNLYWYRQAAGRGLQLLFYSVGIGQISSEVPQNLSASRPQDRQFILSSKKLLLSDSGFYLCAWSVTGTDNEQFFGPGTRLTVL.

This clone appeared a few times. The chain recombines TRBV7-3 with TRBJ1-1, with TRBD1 matching 8 bases. V trimming: 6 bases; J trimming: 4 bases; junction bases outside the gene matches: 7. CDR1 is SGHTA and CDR2 is FQGTGA in the germline V gene. This CDR3 contains 14 residues. The CDR3 nucleotides are TGTGCCAGCAGTGACAGGGGTTTGGCCACTGAAGCTTTCTTT. It yields the protein CASSDRGLATEAFF.

This sequence joins TRBV19 and TRBJ2-1; the D is unclear. The CDR3 sequence is 13 residues long. Germline values: CDR1 LNHDA, CDR2 SQIVND (reference sequence). V lost 5 bases, J lost 6 bases, and 11 bases lay in between. The CDR3: CASSANLGNEQFF. CDR3 sequence (DNA): TGTGCCAGTAGTGCAAACCTAGGCAATGAGCAGTTCTTC. The full variable domain, completed using reference TRBV19 and TRBJ2-1, is DGGITQSPKYLFRKEGQNVTLSCEQNLNHDAMYWYRQDPGQGLRLIYYSQIVNDFQKGDIAEGYSVSREKKESFPLTVTSAQKNPTAFYLCASSANLGNEQFFGPGTRLTVL.

The chain links TRBV19 to TRBJ2-3, with D maybe TRBD2 (6 bases). Germline loops: CDR1 LNHDA, CDR2 SQIVND (reference sequence). The CDR3 has 14 residues. Trimming took 3 bases from V and 6 from J, leaving 13 bases between them. CDR3 region: CASSIDGGGDTQYF. CDR3 DNA sequence: TGTGCCAGTAGTATCGATGGAGGAGGGGATACGCAGTATTTT.

The rearrangement joins TRBV30 to TRBJ2-1, with TRBD1 matching over 7 bases. The CDR3 is made up of 13 amino acids. The ends lost 3 bases at V and 5 bases at J; junction bases unmatched: 4. CDR1 and CDR2 (germline): GTSNPN, SVGIG (reference sequence). The CDR3 is CAWRGDSNNEQFF. The CDR3 DNA is TGTGCCTGGAGGGGGGACAGCAACAATGAGCAGTTCTTC.

This chain links TRBV19 with TRBJ1-6; possibly TRBD1 for D (5 bases). CDR3 length: 18 residues. Germline V gene lookup returns CDR1 LNHDA and CDR2 SQIVND (reference sequence). Trimming left V 3 bases short and J 0 bases short, with 15 bases between. CDR3 bases: TGTGCCAGTAGTATCCGGGCCTGGAGGGGCTCCTATAATTCACCCCTCCACTTT. It yields the protein CASSIRAWRGSYNSPLHF.